A selection of T cell receptor beta chains follows, all from one sample in a study of CD8 T cells in ankylosing spondylitis. Each CDR3 protein gets one entry after TCRdb re-called the 5' RACE reads with MiXCR. The table includes about 310,000 distinct CDR3 sequences, around 21% detected once. Sequencing was carried out using blood, either unsorted or a sorted T cell fraction (not recorded which). All receptors derive from a female donor with ankylosing spondylitis or in good health (not recorded which). CDR3s include the opening cysteine and the closing phenylalanine or tryptophan. The order of the fields is J gene, clone size, D gene, V gene, CDR3 protein, CDR3 DNA. A D gene is named only where the DNA matches it firmly. The listing skips clone size in some rows; elsewhere it reads once, few, many or a size class.

J: TRBJ2-7
size: .
D: .
V: TRBV18
CDR3: CASAPPQRLYEQYF
DNA: TGTGCCAGCGCCCCACCTCAGAGACTCTACGAGCAGTACTTC

J: TRBJ1-2
size: .
D: .
V: TRBV12-3/TRBV12-4
CDR3: CASGYLVTGNGYTF
DNA: TGTGCCAGCGGTTACCTGGTGACAGGCAATGGCTACACCTTC

J: TRBJ2-6
size: .
D: .
V: TRBV11-2
CDR3: CASSLGHKSTGANVLTF
DNA: TGTGCCAGCAGCTTAGGTCATAAGTCCACCGGGGCCAACGTCCTGACTTTC

J: TRBJ2-3
size: many
D: .
V: TRBV29-1
CDR3: CSVFLPGTDTQYF
DNA: TGCAGCGTTTTCCTTCCGGGCACAGATACGCAGTATTTT

J: TRBJ1-1
size: once
D: TRBD1
V: TRBV5-1
CDR3: CASSLVEGGGSEAFF
DNA: TGCGCCAGCAGCTTGGTGGAAGGGGGCGGCTCTGAAGCTTTCTTT

J: TRBJ2-3
size: many
D: .
V: TRBV20-1
CDR3: CSARPGPWDTQYF
DNA: TGCAGTGCTAGGCCCGGGCCATGGGATACGCAGTATTTT

J: TRBJ2-3
size: few
D: TRBD2
V: TRBV20-1
CDR3: CSASPPTGSGTDFTDTQYF
DNA: TGCAGTGCTAGTCCTCCCACGGGCAGCGGGACCGATTTCACAGATACGCAGTATTTT

J: TRBJ2-1
size: .
D: .
V: TRBV7-9
CDR3: CASSPVRTEQFF
DNA: TGTGCCAGCAGCCCAGTTAGAACTGAGCAGTTCTTC

J: TRBJ2-3
size: .
D: TRBD2
V: TRBV7-8
CDR3: CASSRGRGADTQYF
DNA: TGTGCCAGCAGCAGGGGACGGGGGGCAGATACGCAGTATTTT

J: TRBJ2-1
size: .
D: .
V: TRBV14
CDR3: CASSQEMTLAYNEQFF
DNA: TGTGCCAGCAGCCAAGAGATGACTCTCGCCTACAATGAGCAGTTCTTC

J: TRBJ2-1
size: many
D: TRBD2
V: TRBV20-1
CDR3: CSARVAGANGQFF
DNA: TGCAGTGCTAGGGTAGCGGGAGCGAATGGGCAGTTCTTC

J: TRBJ1-5
size: few
D: TRBD1
V: TRBV20-1
CDR3: CSTGDRDQPQHF
DNA: TGCAGTACAGGGGACCGGGATCAGCCCCAGCATTTT

J: TRBJ2-7
size: few
D: .
V: TRBV10-2
CDR3: CASSPGRIYEQYF
DNA: TGCGCCAGCAGCCCGGGACGGATCTACGAGCAGTACTTC

J: TRBJ2-2
size: .
D: .
V: TRBV2
CDR3: CASQSYNTGELFF
DNA: TGTGCCAGCCAGTCATACAACACCGGGGAGCTGTTTTTT

J: TRBJ2-7
size: .
D: .
V: TRBV4-1
CDR3: CASSQDRNRALSYEQYF
DNA: TGCGCCAGCAGCCAAGATCGTAACAGGGCCCTTTCCTACGAGCAGTACTTC

J: TRBJ2-4
size: .
D: TRBD2
V: TRBV5-1
CDR3: CASSLDAGAKNIQYF
DNA: TGCGCCAGCAGCTTGGATGCGGGAGCTAAAAACATTCAGTACTTC

J: TRBJ2-7
size: .
D: TRBD1
V: TRBV19
CDR3: CASTPQGARNEQYF
DNA: TGTGCCAGTACCCCACAGGGGGCGAGAAACGAGCAGTACTTC

J: TRBJ1-2
size: few
D: .
V: TRBV21-1
CDR3: CASSTGDRGYGYTF
DNA: TGTGCCAGCAGCACCGGGGACAGGGGATACGGCTACACCTTC

J: TRBJ2-1
size: .
D: TRBD2
V: TRBV6-1
CDR3: CASRILAEGNEQFF
DNA: TGTGCCAGCAGGATTCTAGCGGAGGGGAATGAGCAGTTCTTC

J: TRBJ2-5
size: few
D: .
V: TRBV20-1
CDR3: CSASSGRPQETQYF
DNA: TGCAGTGCATCATCAGGGAGACCTCAAGAGACCCAGTACTTC

J: TRBJ2-7
size: .
D: .
V: TRBV12-3/TRBV12-4
CDR3: CASSLVGGTISYEQYF
DNA: TGTGCCAGCAGTCTAGTGGGCGGGACGATCTCCTACGAGCAGTACTTC

J: TRBJ1-4
size: .
D: .
V: TRBV12-3/TRBV12-4
CDR3: CASSFSSREKLFF
DNA: TGTGCCAGCAGTTTCTCCAGTCGGGAAAAACTGTTTTTT